A single sample is the source of the 32 T cell receptor beta chains below, sequenced in a study of neoadjuvant anti-PD-1 for oral cavity cancer. The time point: after neoadjuvant nivolumab, at surgical resection. TCRdb's copy holds only in-frame clones and misses some; the assay was immunoSEQ multiplex PCR. The sample shows more than 9,500 clones, roughly two thirds of them seen only once. Material: PBMCs, obtained after nivolumab (anti-PD-1) treatment. All receptors derive from a person aged 40 to 85 with oral cavity squamous cell carcinoma.

The chain has TRBV6-6 and TRBJ2-2; D assignment may be TRBD1 or TRBD2 (5 bases each). The germline V gene encodes CDR1 MNHNY and CDR2 SVGAGI (reference sequence). The length of the CDR3 is 14 residues. Trimming left V 5 bases short and J 5 bases short, with 12 bases between. The CDR3 DNA follows: TGTGCCAGCAGTGCTAGCTGGGGGACCGGGGAGCTGTTTTTT. Its protein product is CASSASWGTGELFF.

The chain has TRBV7-3 and TRBJ2-5, with D perhaps TRBD1 or TRBD2 (5 bases each). From germline, CDR1 is SGHTA and CDR2 FQGTGA. V dropped 5 bases and J dropped 0 bases, with 10 bases sitting between them. The length of the CDR3 is 14 residues. The CDR3 sequence is CASSPGTYQETQYF. The CDR3 region has the DNA TGTGCCAGCAGCCCCGGGACGTACCAAGAGACCCAGTACTTC.

The chain recombines TRBV5-1 with TRBJ2-3, with 7 bases lining up with TRBD1. Germline CDR1 SGHRS, CDR2 YFSETQ. The CDR3 loop spans 16 amino acids. V shed 6 bases and J 7 bases; nucleotides not matched to a gene: 17. CDR3 bases: TGCGCCAGCACGTCTGGGGACAGATATTCTGAGAATACGCAGTATTTT. Its translation: CASTSGDRYSENTQYF.

This clone was counted a few times. This chain connects TRBV10-2 to TRBJ2-1; D possibly corresponds to TRBD2 (6 bases). The CDR3 consists of 13 residues. Germline values: CDR1 WSHSY, CDR2 SAAADI. The germline V and J ends were trimmed by 11 bases and 7 bases, with 18 bases remaining between them. The CDR3 loop is CAPGTSGKNEQFF. The DNA for the CDR3 is TGCGCCCCCGGGACTTCAGGTAAAAATGAGCAGTTCTTC.

The V gene is TRBV7-2, the J gene TRBJ2-5, with 7 bases identical to TRBD2. CDR1 is SGHTA and CDR2 is FQGNSA in the germline V gene. V lost 2 bases, J lost 4 bases, and 4 bases stayed unmatched. The CDR3 runs to 14 residues. CDR3 sequence: CASSLSGAGETQYF. The CDR3 nucleotides read TGTGCCAGCAGCTTAAGCGGGGCCGGAGAGACCCAGTACTTC.

The chain links TRBV7-3 to TRBJ1-5; D perhaps matches TRBD1 (6 bases). The CDR3 has 14 amino acids. From germline, CDR1 is SGHTA and CDR2 FQGTGA. V was clipped by 4 bases and J by 9 bases, with 16 bases between them. The CDR3 region has the DNA TGTGCCAGCAGCTCATCGGGGGGCGAGGGGCCCCAGCATTTT. The encoded protein is CASSSSGGEGPQHF.

This rearrangement joins TRBV2 to TRBJ1-6; 8 bases map to TRBD1. From germline, CDR1 is SNHLY and CDR2 FYNNEI. CDR3 length: 15 amino acids. The V and J ends lost 8 bases and 6 bases, in that order; junction bases with no gene match: 9. The CDR3 DNA reads as TGTGCCAGCGGGTCGGACAGGGTCGTTAATTCACCCCTCCACTTT. Translated, it gives CASGSDRVVNSPLHF.

The chain combines TRBV30 with TRBJ1-1; possibly TRBD1 for D (6 bases). The ends were cut back, 0 bases at V and 7 bases at J, with 18 bases in the middle. Looked up from germline, CDR1 is GTSNPN and CDR2 is SVGIG (reference sequence). The CDR3 is 15 amino acids. CDR3 DNA: TGTGCCTGGAGTGTTGGAAGGGGGTCCCGATTTGAAGCTTTCTTT. Protein product: CAWSVGRGSRFEAFF. The complete variable domain, with remaining parts taken from reference TRBV30 and TRBJ1-1, reads SQTIHQWPATLVQPVGSPLSLECTVEGTSNPNLYWYRQAAGRGLQLLFYSVGIGQISSEVPQNLSASRPQDRQFILSSKKLLLSDSGFYLCAWSVGRGSRFEAFFGQGTRLTVV.

The chain joins TRBV28 to TRBJ1-4; perhaps TRBD1 as D (6 bases). V lost 5 bases, J lost 6 bases, and 13 bases lay in between. CDR1 and CDR2 (germline): MDHEN, SYDVKM. The CDR3 covers 14 residues. The CDR3 DNA sequence: TGTGCCAGCAGTCGGACAGTGGGGGATGAAAAACTGTTTTTT. This encodes CASSRTVGDEKLFF.

The V call is TRBV27, the J call TRBJ2-7, with D uncertain. The CDR3 covers 14 residues. Between the trimmed V and J ends, which lost 5 bases and 2 bases, there was a span of 13 bases. Germline assignment: CDR1 MNHEY and CDR2 SMNVEV (reference sequence). CDR3 sequence (DNA): TGTGCCAGCAGTCCGTCAATGGGTCCCTACGAGCAGTACTTC. Translation gives CASSPSMGPYEQYF.

The chain has TRBV10-3 and TRBJ2-1; 12 bases align to TRBD2. The CDR3 has 17 residues. Trimming cost V 0 bases and J 5 bases; bases outside gene matches: 5. Germline V gives CDR1 ENHRY, CDR2 SYGVKD. CDR3 coding DNA: TGTGCCATCAGTGAGTCGATACCTAGCGGGAGGGACAATGAGCAGTTCTTC. Residues: CAISESIPSGRDNEQFF.

This clone was observed a handful of times. The rearrangement uses TRBV19 and TRBJ2-3, with D perhaps assigned TRBD1 or TRBD2 (6 bases each). Trimming removed 7 bases from V and 1 base from J, with 12 bases in between. Germline CDR1 LNHDA, CDR2 SQIVND (reference sequence). CDR3 length: 14 residues. For the CDR3, the DNA is TGTGCCAGTAAGTTCCGGGGGCGCACAGATACGCAGTATTTT. Residues: CASKFRGRTDTQYF.

Only a few counts were recorded for this clone. The V and J genes are TRBV10-1 and TRBJ2-7; no reliable D call. Germline loops: CDR1 WNHNN, CDR2 SYGVQD (reference sequence). This CDR3 region has 14 residues. V lost 0 bases and J lost 2, with 8 bases in between. CDR3 protein: CASSESSNAYEQYF. The DNA of the CDR3 is TGCGCCAGCAGTGAGTCTAGCAACGCCTACGAGCAGTACTTC.

The chain combines TRBV5-1 with TRBJ2-3; 7 bases line up with TRBD2. Germline CDR1 and CDR2: SGHRS and YFSETQ. This CDR3 comprises 16 residues. V lost 1 base to trimming and J lost 1 base; unmatched junction nucleotides: 6. CDR3 residues: CASSLPLATRTDTQYF. In DNA, the CDR3 is TGCGCCAGCAGCTTGCCACTAGCGACTCGCACAGATACGCAGTATTTT.

This clone was recorded a few times. J is TRBJ1-3 and V is TRBV2; D might be TRBD1 (5 bases). Germline CDR1 and CDR2: SNHLY and FYNNEI. V was trimmed by 0 bases and J by 0 bases, leaving 6 bases between them. The CDR3 consists of 15 residues. The CDR3 reads CASSEATASGNTIYF. The CDR3 DNA is TGTGCCAGCAGTGAAGCGACAGCCTCTGGAAACACCATATATTTT.

The gene calls are TRBV7-9 and TRBJ2-3, with a possible D match to TRBD1 (6 bases). V lost 4 bases to trimming and J lost 6 bases, with 11 bases between them. The CDR3 is made up of 13 amino acids. Germline V gene lookup returns CDR1 SEHNR and CDR2 FQNEAQ (reference sequence). CDR3 loop: CASSSQGPDTQYF. The CDR3 DNA reads TGTGCCAGCAGCTCCCAGGGGCCGGATACGCAGTATTTT. Using reference TRBV7-9 and TRBJ2-3 for the parts outside the CDR3, the full variable domain is DTGVSQNPRHKITKRGQNVTFRCDPISEHNRLYWYRQTLGQGPEFLTYFQNEAQLEKSRLLSDRFSAERPKGSFSTLEIQRTEQGDSAMYLCASSSQGPDTQYFGPGTRLTVL.

CDR3 sequence: CASRSTSGETYEQYF. CDR3 sequence (DNA): TGTGCCAGCAGGTCTACTAGCGGCGAAACCTACGAGCAGTACTTC. The chain couples TRBV6-1 to TRBJ2-7; the match to TRBD2 covers 8 bases. Per germline, CDR1 MNHNS and CDR2 SASEGT. V shed 6 bases, J shed 2 bases, and the junction held 9 bases outside the gene matches. This CDR3 contains 15 residues.

The chain links TRBV19 to TRBJ2-6, with 8 bases that match TRBD2. The germline V gene has CDR1 LNHDA and CDR2 SQIVND (reference sequence). This CDR3 is 20 amino acids long. Trimming took 5 bases from V and 4 from J; bases not matched to a gene: 19. The CDR3 bases are TGTGCCAGTAGTTCCAGGTATGCGGGGGGTCCCAGGGCCGGGGCCAACGTCCTGACTTTC. It codes for CASSSRYAGGPRAGANVLTF.

V gene TRBV27 combines with J gene TRBJ1-4; no clear D. The CDR3 runs 15 residues. CDR1 is MNHEY and CDR2 is SMNVEV in the germline V gene (reference sequence). Trimming removed 2 bases at V and 4 bases at J, with 11 bases between. The CDR3 spells CASSLVSSFNEKLFF. The CDR3 DNA sequence: TGTGCCAGCAGTTTAGTGAGCAGTTTTAATGAAAAACTGTTTTTT.

This clone was found once. V gene TRBV29-1 combines with J gene TRBJ2-3; D call uncertain. Looked up from germline, CDR1 is SQVTM and CDR2 is ANQGSEA. V lost 2 bases and J 4 bases, leaving 13 bases between the germline ends. The CDR3 runs 14 residues. This CDR3 reads CSVENRAPADTQYF. CDR3 nucleotides: TGCAGCGTTGAAAATAGAGCCCCCGCAGATACGCAGTATTTT.

The chain employs TRBV19 and TRBJ2-1, with 10 bases aligning to TRBD1. V lost 5 bases to trimming and J lost 4 bases; unmatched junction nucleotides: 8. Germline CDR1 and CDR2: LNHDA and SQIVND (reference sequence). This CDR3 comprises 16 residues. Here the CDR3 reads CASSPHDRGLYNEQFF. The CDR3 DNA reads as TGTGCCAGTAGTCCCCATGACAGGGGGCTGTACAATGAGCAGTTCTTC.

This chain joins TRBV11-2 and TRBJ2-1, with D perhaps given as TRBD1 or TRBD2 (5 bases each). V was trimmed by 5 bases and J by 4 bases, leaving 21 bases between them. Germline CDR1 reads SGHAT; CDR2 reads FQNNGV. The CDR3 has 17 amino acids. The CDR3: CASSLHRDRGPYNEQFF. The CDR3 nucleotides read TGTGCCAGCAGCCTCCACCGCGACCGGGGACCATACAATGAGCAGTTCTTC.

This clone turned up a few times. The chain recombines TRBV2 with TRBJ2-2; D perhaps matches TRBD2 (6 bases). The CDR3 consists of 17 residues. Germline CDR1 is SNHLY and CDR2 is FYNNEI. V dropped 6 bases and J dropped 3 bases, with 20 bases sitting between them. Here the CDR3 reads CASSHSSVEGYTGELFF. The DNA of the CDR3 is TGTGCCAGCAGCCACTCCTCGGTGGAGGGGTACACCGGGGAGCTGTTTTTT. The whole variable domain, filled in from reference TRBV2 and TRBJ2-2, reads EPEVTQTPSHQVTQMGQEVILRCVPISNHLYFYWYRQILGQKVEFLVSFYNNEISEKSEIFDDQFSVERPDGSNFTLKIRSTKLEDSAMYFCASSHSSVEGYTGELFFGEGSRLTVL.

The chain is built from TRBV5-4 and TRBJ2-2, with a tentative D call TRBD2 (6 bases). The germline V gene has CDR1 SGHNT and CDR2 YYREEE (reference sequence). CDR3 length equals 17 residues. V dropped 3 bases and J dropped 4 bases, with 19 bases sitting between them. The CDR3 region is CASSSRDLGLSTGELFF. The CDR3 DNA reads TGTGCCAGCAGCTCCCGGGACCTTGGACTAAGCACCGGGGAGCTGTTTTTT.

This clone was counted a few times. The chain is built from TRBV2 and TRBJ1-2; TRBD1 matches 8 bases. The trim removed 1 base at V and 4 bases at J, leaving 8 bases unmatched. From germline, CDR1 is SNHLY and CDR2 FYNNEI. This CDR3 has 16 amino acids. This CDR3 reads CASSEGDRWILYGYTF. The CDR3 DNA is TGTGCCAGCAGTGAAGGGGACAGGTGGATTCTCTATGGCTACACCTTC.

J is TRBJ1-2 and V is TRBV10-2; weak D call: TRBD1 (5 bases). V dropped 4 bases and J dropped 4 bases, with 16 bases sitting between them. Germline CDR1 is WSHSY and CDR2 is SAAADI. The CDR3 is 15 amino acids. The CDR3 bases are TGCGCCAGCAGTGGGTATGCGGGGGATGGCTATGGCTACACCTTC. This gives the protein CASSGYAGDGYGYTF.

The V gene is TRBV4-2, the J gene TRBJ1-1, with a possible D match to TRBD1 (5 bases). Trimming removed 0 bases at V and 4 bases at J, with 15 bases between. The V gene's germline CDR1 is LGHNA and CDR2 YNFKEQ. The CDR3 extends over 16 amino acids. The CDR3 sequence is CASSQDQLSGGTEAFF. Here the CDR3 DNA reads TGTGCCAGCAGCCAAGATCAATTAAGCGGGGGCACTGAAGCTTTCTTT.

The rearrangement joins TRBV7-9 to TRBJ1-2; possibly TRBD1 for D (5 bases). Germline lookup yields CDR1 SEHNR and CDR2 FQNEAQ (reference sequence). Trimming removed 5 bases at V and 6 bases at J, with 16 bases between. The CDR3 extends over 14 amino acids. CDR3 in amino acids: CASSPQGGANGYTF. The CDR3 coding sequence is TGTGCCAGCAGCCCCCAAGGAGGGGCGAATGGCTACACCTTC.

This clone was observed a few times. This chain links TRBV4-1 with TRBJ1-4; TRBD1 is a possible D gene (5 bases). The CDR3 spans 17 residues. The ends were cut back, 4 bases at V and 3 bases at J, with 18 bases in the middle. Germline CDR1 MGHRA, CDR2 YSYEKL. The CDR3 nucleotides are TGCGCCAGCAGCCCCCGGGACTCCAATCAGGCTAATGAAAAACTGTTTTTT. Translated, it gives CASSPRDSNQANEKLFF.

The V and J genes are TRBV9 and TRBJ2-3; D unresolved. The CDR3 covers 15 residues. The germline V and J ends were trimmed by 2 bases and 0 bases, with 10 bases remaining between them. Germline V CDR1 and CDR2: SGDLS, YYNGEE. The CDR3 sequence: CASSVGARSTDTQYF. The CDR3 DNA reads as TGTGCCAGCAGCGTCGGTGCCAGGAGCACAGATACGCAGTATTTT.

The chain has TRBV7-9 and TRBJ2-3, with 11 bases matching TRBD2. Germline trimming cut 2 bases from V and 3 bases from J; bases unmatched to any gene: 4. Germline CDR1 SEHNR, CDR2 FQNEAQ (reference sequence). CDR3 length: 16 residues. CDR3 sequence reads: CASSLTSGGSTDTQYF. The DNA for the CDR3 is TGTGCCAGCAGCTTAACTAGCGGGGGATCTACAGATACGCAGTATTTT.

The V gene is TRBV11-2, the J gene TRBJ1-2; D gene ambiguous. In germline, CDR1 is SGHAT, CDR2 FQNNGV. Trimming cost V 4 bases and J 1 base, with 7 bases left between them. CDR3 size: 13 residues. The CDR3 coding sequence is TGTGCCAGCAGCTCCCGGAGTAACTATGGCTACACCTTC. Amino acids: CASSSRSNYGYTF.